The 12 T cell receptor beta chains given below trace back to one sample, sequenced in a study of blood T cell repertoires in COVID-19 (dated by TCRdb to 2018 to 2020). Receptor amplification or capture employed the immunoSEQ multiplex PCR assay. This immuneACCESS table, as held by TCRdb, lists in-frame sequences with V and J called but not all clones. Of the missing ones, under half trace to an unresolved V gene in checked studies; the others have no known cause. The sample table records tens of thousands of clones; 82% of these occur just once. Around a sixth of the sample rests with the top ten. Sample: peripheral blood. The receptors here all came from a human donor in a cohort sampled during active COVID-19.

This chain joins TRBV7-3 and TRBJ2-3; D may be TRBD1 (5 bases). V gave up 2 bases and J gave up 1 base, with 10 bases separating them. Germline V gives CDR1 SGHTA, CDR2 FQGTGA. CDR3 length: 15 residues. The CDR3 coding sequence is TGTGCCAGCAGCTTAGAATCCAGGGGCACAGATACGCAGTATTTT. Residues: CASSLESRGTDTQYF.

This chain links TRBV12-2 with TRBJ1-2. TRBV12-2 is an annotated pseudogene. The CDR3 runs 19 residues. CDR3 in DNA: TGTGCAAGTCGCTTAGGGGGGGAGCCCCGACTTCATTGTAACTATGGCTACACCTTC. Translating it yields CASRLGGEPRLHCNYGYTF.

The chain couples TRBV18 to TRBJ1-6; D unclear. The V end was cut by 6 bases, the J end by 1 base, with 10 bases between. Germline CDR1 KGHSH, CDR2 LQKENI. CDR3 length equals 15 residues. This chain's CDR3 is CASSLDASYNSPLHF. The CDR3 DNA sequence: TGTGCCAGCTCGCTAGATGCGTCCTATAATTCACCCCTCCACTTT.

This sequence joins TRBV7-2 and TRBJ2-1; 11 nucleotides agree with TRBD1. V dropped 4 bases and J dropped 5; count of bases not matched to a gene: 10. The length of the CDR3 is 17 residues. Germline CDR1 is SGHTA and CDR2 is FQGNSA. The CDR3 coding sequence is TGTGCCAGCAGCTCCGGACCGGGGACAGGGGGTCACAATGAGCAGTTCTTC. Translating gives CASSSGPGTGGHNEQFF. Based on the CDR3 plus reference TRBV7-2 and TRBJ2-1, the full variable domain is GAGVSQSPSNKVTEKGKDVELRCDPISGHTALYWYRQSLGQGLEFLIYFQGNSAPDKSGLPSDRFSAERTGGSVSTLTIQRTQQEDSAVYLCASSSGPGTGGHNEQFFGPGTRLTVL.

The chain has TRBV7-6 and TRBJ1-3; D gene unclear. The CDR3 runs 17 residues. V lost 1 base and J lost 2, with 15 bases in between. Germline lookup yields CDR1 SGHVS and CDR2 FNYEAQ. This chain's CDR3 is CASSLGILAGTGNTIYF. The CDR3 DNA reads as TGTGCCAGCAGCTTAGGTATTCTCGCGGGGACTGGAAACACCATATATTTT.

This clone was seen just once. The chain links TRBV6-5 to TRBJ2-7, with TRBD2 matching 12 bases. V trimming: 6 bases; J trimming: 1 base; junction bases outside the gene matches: 4. Germline lookup yields CDR1 MNHEY and CDR2 SVGAGI. This CDR3 is 15 amino acids long. CDR3 sequence (DNA): TGTGCCAGCAGCCACACTAGCGGGGGGTCCTACGAGCAGTACTTC. Translating it yields CASSHTSGGSYEQYF.

This clone occurred a few times. The gene calls are TRBV10-3 and TRBJ1-1; TRBD1 aligns across 7 bases. Germline V lookup: CDR1 ENHRY, CDR2 SYGVKD. The V and J ends lost 7 bases and 0 bases, in that order; junction bases with no gene match: 14. The CDR3 sequence is 17 residues long. CDR3 nucleotide sequence: TGTGCCATCACCAGGAACAGGGGTTCGTTCATGAACACTGAAGCTTTCTTT. Protein: CAITRNRGSFMNTEAFF.

The chain is built from TRBV24-1 and TRBJ1-2, with no clear D. CDR1 is KGHDR and CDR2 is SFDVKD in the germline V gene. The germline V and J ends were trimmed by 5 bases and 5 bases, with 8 bases remaining between them. This CDR3 is 12 amino acids long. The CDR3 DNA follows: TGTGCCACCAGTGCCGAGGGTTATGGCTACACCTTC. Protein sequence: CATSAEGYGYTF.

The chain joins TRBV7-9 to TRBJ2-5, with a possible D match to TRBD2 (7 bases). V dropped 5 bases and J dropped 5 bases, with 18 bases sitting between them. This CDR3 has 15 residues. The germline V gene has CDR1 SEHNR and CDR2 FQNEAQ (reference sequence). CDR3 in amino acids: CASSPRRGGGETQYF. In DNA form, the CDR3 reads TGTGCCAGCAGCCCCCGGAGGGGGGGCGGGGAGACCCAGTACTTC.

The V call is TRBV30, the J call TRBJ2-3; weak D call: TRBD1 (5 bases). Per the germline V gene, CDR1 is GTSNPN and CDR2 is SVGIG (reference sequence). CDR3 length: 15 amino acids. The germline V and J ends were trimmed by 2 bases and 5 bases, with 17 bases remaining between them. The CDR3 spells CAWSSAGSLKDTQYF. Here the CDR3 DNA reads TGTGCCTGGAGTTCGGCAGGGTCATTAAAAGATACGCAGTATTTT.

The chain links TRBV5-1 to TRBJ1-5; 10 nucleotides agree with TRBD1. The ends lost 1 base at V and 7 bases at J; junction bases unmatched: 5. The CDR3 length is 15 residues. Germline V lookup: CDR1 SGHRS, CDR2 YFSETQ. The CDR3 nucleotides are TGCGCCAGCAGCTTGACGGGGACAGGGGACCAGCCCCAGCATTTT. Amino acid sequence: CASSLTGTGDQPQHF. The whole variable domain, remainder taken from reference TRBV5-1 and TRBJ1-5, is KAGVTQTPRYLIKTRGQQVTLSCSPISGHRSVSWYQQTPGQGLQFLFEYFSETQRNKGNFPGRFSGRQFSNSRSEMNVSTLELGDSALYLCASSLTGTGDQPQHFGDGTRLSIL.

The rearrangement uses TRBV3-1 (or the pseudogene TRBV3-2) and TRBJ2-3, with 11 bases aligning to TRBD2. The germline V gene encodes CDR1 LGHDT and CDR2 YNNKEL (reference sequence). V gave up 2 bases and J gave up 4 bases; unmatched junction bases: 8. This CDR3 is built from 17 residues. CDR3 DNA: TGTGCCAGCAGCCAAACTATTAGCGGGGGGGTCCCAGATACGCAGTATTTT. It is translated as CASSQTISGGVPDTQYF.